A selection of T cell receptor beta chains follows, all from one sample in a study of metastatic and nonmetastatic thyroid tumors. TCRdb re-called the PCR reads with MiXCR. The sample yields fewer than 20,000 clones, roughly 20% seen once. Sequences were obtained from adjacent normal tissue. Every receptor here comes from a female donor with papillary thyroid cancer or a benign thyroid nodule (not recorded which). Some clones in this sample may be carry-over from other donors' samples. CDR3s include the opening cysteine and the closing phenylalanine or tryptophan. Fields, in order: clone size, D gene, V gene, J gene, CDR3 DNA, CDR3 protein. D genes are given only for firm matches. Clone size is shown for a subset of rows, as once, few, many or a class of expanded clone.

clone size: medium-sized
D gene: TRBD1
V gene: TRBV20-1
J gene: TRBJ2-7
CDR3 DNA: TGCAGTGCTTCCGGGACAGGGGGAAGGGAGCAGTACTTC
CDR3 protein: CSASGTGGREQYF

clone size: -
D gene: TRBD2
V gene: TRBV20-1
J gene: TRBJ2-5
CDR3 DNA: TGCAGTTCTAGCCGGACTAGCGGGAGAAGTTGTCAAGAGACCCAGTACTTC
CDR3 protein: CSSSRTSGRSCQETQYF

clone size: -
D gene: -
V gene: TRBV9
J gene: TRBJ1-1
CDR3 DNA: TGTGCCAGCAGCGTAGCGGGTAACACTGAGGCTTTCTTT
CDR3 protein: CASSVAGNTEAFF

clone size: -
D gene: TRBD2
V gene: TRBV9
J gene: TRBJ2-1
CDR3 DNA: TGTGCCAGCAGCTCCTCGACTAGCGTGAGCCCCAATGAGCAGTTCTTC
CDR3 protein: CASSSSTSVSPNEQFF

clone size: -
D gene: TRBD1
V gene: TRBV6-5
J gene: TRBJ2-1
CDR3 DNA: TGTGCCAGCAGTTATAAACAGGGGAATGAGCAGTTCTTC
CDR3 protein: CASSYKQGNEQFF

clone size: medium-sized
D gene: TRBD1
V gene: TRBV10-3
J gene: TRBJ1-1
CDR3 DNA: TGTGCCATCAGTCGCGGGACAGGACTGAACACTGAAGCTTTCTTT
CDR3 protein: CAISRGTGLNTEAFF

clone size: -
D gene: -
V gene: TRBV2
J gene: TRBJ1-1
CDR3 DNA: TGTGCCAGCAGTGATGCCCGAGCTGAAGCTTTCTTT
CDR3 protein: CASSDARAEAFF

clone size: few
D gene: -
V gene: TRBV12-3/TRBV12-4
J gene: TRBJ2-3
CDR3 DNA: TGTGCCAGCAGTTTAAGGGGGGGGACCCCCACAGATACGCAGTATTTT
CDR3 protein: CASSLRGGTPTDTQYF

clone size: medium-sized
D gene: -
V gene: TRBV6-5
J gene: TRBJ1-2
CDR3 DNA: TGTGCCAGCAGTTACTCCCCCATAAACGGTGGCTACACCTTC
CDR3 protein: CASSYSPINGGYTF

clone size: -
D gene: TRBD1
V gene: TRBV6-1
J gene: TRBJ1-2
CDR3 DNA: TGTGCCAGCACACCAATAACGACAGGGGGAGCCGCTGGCTACACCTTC
CDR3 protein: CASTPITTGGAAGYTF

clone size: many
D gene: TRBD1
V gene: TRBV4-1
J gene: TRBJ2-7
CDR3 DNA: TGCGCCAGCAGCCAAGATCAGGGGACAGCCCCCTACGAGCAGTACTTC
CDR3 protein: CASSQDQGTAPYEQYF

clone size: medium-sized
D gene: -
V gene: TRBV28
J gene: TRBJ1-2
CDR3 DNA: TGTGCCAGCAGTGGATACCCCGGGTGCACCTTC
CDR3 protein: CASSGYPGCTF

clone size: few
D gene: TRBD2
V gene: TRBV15
J gene: TRBJ2-7
CDR3 DNA: TGTGCCACCAGCAGTAGCGGGAGGAAGGAGCAGTACTTC
CDR3 protein: CATSSSGRKEQYF

clone size: many
D gene: TRBD2
V gene: TRBV4-2
J gene: TRBJ2-1
CDR3 DNA: TGTGCCAGCAGAGCGGGAGGGCGTGAGCAGTTCTTC
CDR3 protein: CASRAGGREQFF

clone size: -
D gene: -
V gene: TRBV20-1
J gene: TRBJ2-7
CDR3 DNA: TGCAGTGCCCTCGGAGCCCAAGGGAACCGCGAGCAGTACTTC
CDR3 protein: CSALGAQGNREQYF

clone size: -
D gene: -
V gene: TRBV4-2
J gene: TRBJ2-7
CDR3 DNA: TGTGCCAGCAGCCAAGGGGGAAGGCACGAGCAGTACTTC
CDR3 protein: CASSQGGRHEQYF

clone size: many
D gene: -
V gene: TRBV29-1
J gene: TRBJ2-7
CDR3 DNA: TGCAGCGTTGGGGGGGGCAGGGACTACGAGCAGTACTTC
CDR3 protein: CSVGGGRDYEQYF

clone size: -
D gene: TRBD1
V gene: TRBV27
J gene: TRBJ2-7
CDR3 DNA: TGTGCCAGCAGCTTGTTTGGGACAGCCTACTACGAGAAGTACTTC
CDR3 protein: CASSLFGTAYYEKYF

clone size: few
D gene: TRBD1
V gene: TRBV29-1
J gene: TRBJ2-7
CDR3 DNA: TGCAGCGTCTTCCTCGCAGGGGGCTACGGGCAGTACTTC
CDR3 protein: CSVFLAGGYGQYF

clone size: few
D gene: TRBD1
V gene: TRBV2
J gene: TRBJ2-5
CDR3 DNA: TGTGCCAGCAGAAAGGGGGCCGAAGAGACCCAGTACTTC
CDR3 protein: CASRKGAEETQYF

clone size: -
D gene: -
V gene: TRBV10-2
J gene: TRBJ2-2
CDR3 DNA: TGCGCCAGCATATGCGGGACTCGCACCGTGGAGCTGTTTTTT
CDR3 protein: CASICGTRTVELFF

clone size: medium-sized
D gene: TRBD1
V gene: TRBV6-1
J gene: TRBJ1-5
CDR3 DNA: TGTGCCAGCAGCCGCACCCAGGGGGCGCAGCCCCAGCATTTT
CDR3 protein: CASSRTQGAQPQHF

clone size: few
D gene: TRBD1
V gene: TRBV6-1
J gene: TRBJ2-3
CDR3 DNA: TGTGCCAGCATTCGGAACCGGGACAGGTTCGCATATACGCAGTATTTT
CDR3 protein: CASIRNRDRFAYTQYF

clone size: few
D gene: -
V gene: TRBV19
J gene: TRBJ2-1
CDR3 DNA: TGTGCCAGTAATAAGGGATACAATGAGCAGTTCTTC
CDR3 protein: CASNKGYNEQFF

clone size: -
D gene: TRBD1
V gene: TRBV24-1
J gene: TRBJ1-1
CDR3 DNA: TGTGCCACCAGTTATTTGCACCAGGGGGGGATCACTGAAGCTTTCTTT
CDR3 protein: CATSYLHQGGITEAFF

clone size: few
D gene: -
V gene: TRBV7-2
J gene: TRBJ2-3
CDR3 DNA: TGTGCCAGCAGCTCCTATCTTCGCACAGATACGCAGTATTTT
CDR3 protein: CASSSYLRTDTQYF

clone size: medium-sized
D gene: -
V gene: TRBV6-1
J gene: TRBJ2-2
CDR3 DNA: TGTGCCAGCAGTGGAGGTTCAGGGGTTTGGTGGACCGGGGAGCTGTTTTTT
CDR3 protein: CASSGGSGVWWTGELFF

clone size: medium-sized
D gene: -
V gene: TRBV6-2/TRBV6-3
J gene: TRBJ2-2
CDR3 DNA: TGTGCCAGCAGTTACCTCCAGGGCAACACCGGGGAGCTGTTTTTT
CDR3 protein: CASSYLQGNTGELFF

clone size: -
D gene: -
V gene: TRBV30
J gene: TRBJ1-2
CDR3 DNA: TGTGCCTGGAGTGGGGGGCAGGGTGGTATTGCGGACTATGGCTACACCTTC
CDR3 protein: CAWSGGQGGIADYGYTF

clone size: large
D gene: -
V gene: TRBV16
J gene: TRBJ1-2
CDR3 DNA: TGTGCCAGCAGCGAGAGATCTGGCTATGGCTACACCTTC
CDR3 protein: CASSERSGYGYTF

clone size: few
D gene: -
V gene: TRBV28
J gene: TRBJ1-1
CDR3 DNA: TGTGCCTGCAGCCCCAGTTTATACTCTCCTAGGGTACAGAAAGCTTTCTTT
CDR3 protein: CACSPSLYSPRVQKAFF

clone size: -
D gene: -
V gene: TRBV20-1
J gene: TRBJ2-2
CDR3 DNA: TGCAGTTCTAGAGAGGTCTCCCACACCGGGGAGCTGTTTTTT
CDR3 protein: CSSREVSHTGELFF

clone size: few
D gene: -
V gene: TRBV4-1
J gene: TRBJ2-7
CDR3 DNA: TGCGCCAGCAGCCTTGGGGGCGAGTACGAGCAGTACTTC
CDR3 protein: CASSLGGEYEQYF

clone size: medium-sized
D gene: -
V gene: TRBV2
J gene: TRBJ1-2
CDR3 DNA: TGTGCCAGCAGTGGAGGGGGGTCCAATAAATATGGCTACACCTTC
CDR3 protein: CASSGGGSNKYGYTF

clone size: medium-sized
D gene: -
V gene: TRBV12-3/TRBV12-4
J gene: TRBJ2-2
CDR3 DNA: TGTGCCAGCAGTCCCGCCAGGGGTGGCACCGGGGAGCTGTTTTTT
CDR3 protein: CASSPARGGTGELFF

clone size: -
D gene: -
V gene: TRBV27
J gene: TRBJ1-5
CDR3 DNA: TGTGACACCAGTTTAAACCCACTGCTTAATCAGCGCCAGCATTTT
CDR3 protein: CDTSLNPLLNQRQHF

clone size: -
D gene: -
V gene: TRBV11-2
J gene: TRBJ2-1
CDR3 DNA: TGTGCCAGCAGCTTAGGCCGCCGGAATGAGCGGTTCTTC
CDR3 protein: CASSLGRRNERFF

clone size: medium-sized
D gene: -
V gene: TRBV28
J gene: TRBJ2-5
CDR3 DNA: TGTGCCAGCAGTTTCTGGGAGACCCAAGAGACCCAGTACTTC
CDR3 protein: CASSFWETQETQYF

clone size: few
D gene: -
V gene: TRBV6-1
J gene: TRBJ2-7
CDR3 DNA: TGTGCCAGCACGGGGAATTACTACGAGCAGTACTTC
CDR3 protein: CASTGNYYEQYF

clone size: -
D gene: -
V gene: TRBV20-1
J gene: TRBJ1-5
CDR3 DNA: TGCGGTGCTCTGGAATATAGCAATCAGCCCCAGCATTTT
CDR3 protein: CGALEYSNQPQHF

clone size: many
D gene: TRBD1
V gene: TRBV18
J gene: TRBJ2-1
CDR3 DNA: TGTGCCAGCTCACCACCGGGACAGGGATCCTACAATGAGCAGTTCTTC
CDR3 protein: CASSPPGQGSYNEQFF

clone size: medium-sized
D gene: TRBD2
V gene: TRBV2
J gene: TRBJ2-7
CDR3 DNA: TGTGCCATTACGACTAGCGGGAGATACGAGCAGTACTTC
CDR3 protein: CAITTSGRYEQYF

clone size: -
D gene: -
V gene: TRBV6-1
J gene: TRBJ2-1
CDR3 DNA: TGTGCCAGCAGCCCCGGGGCAAGACCTCGCAATGAGCAGTTCTTC
CDR3 protein: CASSPGARPRNEQFF

clone size: many
D gene: -
V gene: TRBV20-1
J gene: TRBJ2-2
CDR3 DNA: TGCAGTGCTACTTCACCCCTAAACACCGGGGAGCTGTTTTTT
CDR3 protein: CSATSPLNTGELFF

clone size: many
D gene: TRBD1
V gene: TRBV19
J gene: TRBJ1-2
CDR3 DNA: TGTGCCAGTAGTCCAGGGGGCCTCGGGATCGATGGCTACACCTTC
CDR3 protein: CASSPGGLGIDGYTF

clone size: many
D gene: -
V gene: TRBV20-1
J gene: TRBJ2-5
CDR3 DNA: TGCAGTGCTAGAGACGCTCACCAAGAGACCCAGTACTTC
CDR3 protein: CSARDAHQETQYF

clone size: many
D gene: TRBD2
V gene: TRBV10-3
J gene: TRBJ2-7
CDR3 DNA: TGTGCCATCATGTGGACTAGCGGGGACAACGAGCAGTACTTC
CDR3 protein: CAIMWTSGDNEQYF

clone size: medium-sized
D gene: -
V gene: TRBV2
J gene: TRBJ2-7
CDR3 DNA: TGTGCCAGCAGCCGGACTTCTTACGAGCAGTACTTC
CDR3 protein: CASSRTSYEQYF

clone size: medium-sized
D gene: -
V gene: TRBV6-5
J gene: TRBJ2-1
CDR3 DNA: TGTGCCAGCAGTTACGGACTCGAATCCTACAATGAGCAGTTCTTC
CDR3 protein: CASSYGLESYNEQFF

clone size: -
D gene: -
V gene: TRBV3-1
J gene: TRBJ2-7
CDR3 DNA: TGTGCCAGCAGCCGAGCAGCGGAATACGAGCAGTACTTC
CDR3 protein: CASSRAAEYEQYF

clone size: -
D gene: -
V gene: TRBV11-3
J gene: TRBJ1-5
CDR3 DNA: TGTGCCAGCAGCCCCTCAGGGTATCCCCATCATTTT
CDR3 protein: CASSPSGYPHHF

clone size: few
D gene: -
V gene: TRBV6-6
J gene: TRBJ1-4
CDR3 DNA: TGTGCCAGCAGTTACTCGGGACAAGTCAATGAAAAACTGTTTTTT
CDR3 protein: CASSYSGQVNEKLFF

clone size: medium-sized
D gene: -
V gene: TRBV2
J gene: TRBJ2-7
CDR3 DNA: TGTGCCAGCAGTCCGAACTTCTACGAGCAGTACTTC
CDR3 protein: CASSPNFYEQYF

clone size: many
D gene: TRBD2
V gene: TRBV6-1
J gene: TRBJ2-5
CDR3 DNA: TGTGCCACTTCCTCGGGGGGGCTGGAGACCCAGTACTTC
CDR3 protein: CATSSGGLETQYF

clone size: many
D gene: -
V gene: TRBV5-8
J gene: TRBJ2-4
CDR3 DNA: TGTGCCAGCAGCTTGGTTGGGGCCAAAAACATTCAGTACTTC
CDR3 protein: CASSLVGAKNIQYF

clone size: -
D gene: TRBD1
V gene: TRBV7-2
J gene: TRBJ2-7
CDR3 DNA: TGTGCCAGCGGCCTTGGGGACAGGCATTTCGAGCAGTACTTC
CDR3 protein: CASGLGDRHFEQYF

clone size: medium-sized
D gene: TRBD2
V gene: TRBV10-3
J gene: TRBJ2-1
CDR3 DNA: TGTGCCATCAGTGATAGCGGGAGTGCGCCAGATGAGCAGTTCTTC
CDR3 protein: CAISDSGSAPDEQFF

clone size: many
D gene: TRBD2
V gene: TRBV20-1
J gene: TRBJ2-3
CDR3 DNA: TGCAGTGCTAGACGACTAGCGGGAAGGGCAGATACGCAGTATTTT
CDR3 protein: CSARRLAGRADTQYF

clone size: few
D gene: -
V gene: TRBV5-1
J gene: TRBJ2-3
CDR3 DNA: TGCGCCAGCAGCCTGGGGACCGGAGTGGGAGATACGCAGTATTTT
CDR3 protein: CASSLGTGVGDTQYF

clone size: -
D gene: -
V gene: TRBV12-5
J gene: TRBJ2-5
CDR3 DNA: TGTGCTAGTGGCTCGGCAGGGTTGGATACCCAGTACTTC
CDR3 protein: CASGSAGLDTQYF